A selection of T cell receptor beta chains follows, all from one sample in a study of early T cells in non-severe SARS-CoV-2 infection. MiXCR, run by TCRdb on the 5' RACE reads, gives a single entry per CDR3 protein. The sample has under 35,000 distinct CDR3 sequences, around 7% seen once. Sample: whole blood. These receptors were obtained from an adult who was a healthcare worker with PCR-confirmed SARS-CoV-2 infection or an uninfected control (not recorded which). Each CDR3 is given with its conserved first and last residue. A D gene is named only where the DNA matches it firmly. The size entry is marked missing in some rows and otherwise reads once, few, many or a size class.

abundance: many
j_gene: TRBJ2-7
v_gene: TRBV20-1
d_gene: TRBD2
CDR3nt: TGCAGTGCTACCCAGACTAGCGGGAGGACCGACGAGCAGTACTTC
CDR3aa: CSATQTSGRTDEQYF

abundance: many
j_gene: TRBJ2-5
v_gene: TRBV11-2
d_gene: TRBD1
CDR3nt: TGTGCCAGCGGACAGGGAGGCGCGGGGGAGACCCAGTACTTC
CDR3aa: CASGQGGAGETQYF

abundance: -
j_gene: TRBJ2-6
v_gene: TRBV7-3
d_gene: TRBD1
CDR3nt: TGTGCCAGCAGCCACCCCTCCGGGACAGGGGCTGGGGCCAACGTCCTGACTTTC
CDR3aa: CASSHPSGTGAGANVLTF

abundance: -
j_gene: TRBJ1-4
v_gene: TRBV20-1
d_gene: -
CDR3nt: TGCAGTGCTAGAGCTTCCGACCTGGCAACTAATGAAAAACTGTTTTTT
CDR3aa: CSARASDLATNEKLFF

abundance: few
j_gene: TRBJ2-1
v_gene: TRBV20-1
d_gene: TRBD2
CDR3nt: TGCAGTGCTAGAGATAGTGGACTAGCGGCTTACAATGAGCAGTTCTTC
CDR3aa: CSARDSGLAAYNEQFF

abundance: many
j_gene: TRBJ1-3
v_gene: TRBV3-1
d_gene: TRBD1
CDR3nt: TGTGCCAGCAGCTTTAGGACAGGGGGCTTCGGAAACACCATATATTTT
CDR3aa: CASSFRTGGFGNTIYF

abundance: -
j_gene: TRBJ2-3
v_gene: TRBV5-1
d_gene: TRBD2
CDR3nt: TGCGCCAGCAGCTTGGGAGTGGGAGCTAGCGGGCCGTCCACAGATACGCAGTATTTT
CDR3aa: CASSLGVGASGPSTDTQYF

abundance: many
j_gene: TRBJ1-4
v_gene: TRBV12-3/TRBV12-4
d_gene: -
CDR3nt: TGTGCCAGTACCCTAGGGTCGAATAATGAAAAACTGTTTTTT
CDR3aa: CASTLGSNNEKLFF

abundance: -
j_gene: TRBJ1-1
v_gene: TRBV9
d_gene: TRBD1
CDR3nt: TGTGCCAGCAGCCTAAGGACAGGGGGCAACACTGAAGCTTTCTTT
CDR3aa: CASSLRTGGNTEAFF

abundance: -
j_gene: TRBJ1-1
v_gene: TRBV6-6
d_gene: -
CDR3nt: TGTGCCTGCTATCCTTCCGATATGAACACTGAAGCTTTCTTT
CDR3aa: CACYPSDMNTEAFF

abundance: -
j_gene: TRBJ2-2
v_gene: TRBV5-1
d_gene: -
CDR3nt: TGCGCCAGCAGTGAAGACAGACTAACCGGGGAGCTGTTTTTT
CDR3aa: CASSEDRLTGELFF

abundance: many
j_gene: TRBJ2-7
v_gene: TRBV20-1
d_gene: -
CDR3nt: TGCAGTGCGGGGGCGGACGGATCCGTTGCCTACGAGCAGTACTTC
CDR3aa: CSAGADGSVAYEQYF

abundance: many
j_gene: TRBJ2-7
v_gene: TRBV18
d_gene: -
CDR3nt: TGTGCCAGCTCACCAAGTCGGTCCTACGAGCAGTACTTC
CDR3aa: CASSPSRSYEQYF

abundance: many
j_gene: TRBJ2-1
v_gene: TRBV20-1
d_gene: TRBD2
CDR3nt: TGCAGTGCTAGAGAGACCGGGACTAGCGGGATTCAATATGAGCAGTTCTTC
CDR3aa: CSARETGTSGIQYEQFF

abundance: few
j_gene: TRBJ2-7
v_gene: TRBV5-8
d_gene: TRBD1
CDR3nt: TGTGCCAGCAGCCACTACAGGGGACCCTACGAGCAGTACTTC
CDR3aa: CASSHYRGPYEQYF

abundance: many
j_gene: TRBJ1-2
v_gene: TRBV28
d_gene: -
CDR3nt: TGTGCCAGCTTTAACCAGGGTGACTATGGCTACACCTTC
CDR3aa: CASFNQGDYGYTF

abundance: many
j_gene: TRBJ2-3
v_gene: TRBV12-3/TRBV12-4
d_gene: -
CDR3nt: TGTGCCAGCAGTTTCCCACAACTAGCAGATACGCAGTATTTT
CDR3aa: CASSFPQLADTQYF

abundance: many
j_gene: TRBJ2-7
v_gene: TRBV6-5
d_gene: -
CDR3nt: TGTGCCAGCAGGGCCGCTATTCCGGGCGAGCAGTACTTC
CDR3aa: CASRAAIPGEQYF

abundance: few
j_gene: TRBJ1-1
v_gene: TRBV9
d_gene: -
CDR3nt: TGTGCCAGCAGCGCCCACGTCGGGAGTACTGAAGCTTTCTTT
CDR3aa: CASSAHVGSTEAFF

abundance: -
j_gene: TRBJ1-2
v_gene: TRBV11-2
d_gene: -
CDR3nt: TGTGCCAGCAGCCCTTCAAGGGAGAACTATGGCTACACCTTC
CDR3aa: CASSPSRENYGYTF

abundance: many
j_gene: TRBJ2-5
v_gene: TRBV29-1
d_gene: -
CDR3nt: TGCAGCGTTGAGGCGGACCACCAGGCGGCCCAGTACTTC
CDR3aa: CSVEADHQAAQYF

abundance: -
j_gene: TRBJ1-2
v_gene: TRBV6-1
d_gene: -
CDR3nt: TGTGCCAGCACCGACGGTCTCTATGGCTACACCTTC
CDR3aa: CASTDGLYGYTF

abundance: once
j_gene: TRBJ2-7
v_gene: TRBV20-1
d_gene: TRBD1
CDR3nt: TGCAGTGCCAAGAACAGGGGTCGGACCTACGAGCAGTACTTC
CDR3aa: CSAKNRGRTYEQYF

abundance: many
j_gene: TRBJ2-6
v_gene: TRBV7-6
d_gene: -
CDR3nt: TGTGCCAGCAGCTTGGGTTCGTCCCGGCCCGGGGCCAACGTCCTGATTTTC
CDR3aa: CASSLGSSRPGANVLIF

abundance: -
j_gene: TRBJ1-5
v_gene: TRBV12-3/TRBV12-4
d_gene: -
CDR3nt: TGTGCCAGCAGTCCCCGTAGGGAGCAGCCCCAGCATTTT
CDR3aa: CASSPRREQPQHF

abundance: -
j_gene: TRBJ2-7
v_gene: TRBV5-1
d_gene: TRBD1
CDR3nt: TGCGCCAGCAGCTTCTTAGGGGGCACCTACGAGCAGTACTTC
CDR3aa: CASSFLGGTYEQYF

abundance: few
j_gene: TRBJ1-1
v_gene: TRBV10-1
d_gene: -
CDR3nt: TGCGCCAGCAGTGAATATGGGGCCCCAAGCACTGAAGCTTTCTTT
CDR3aa: CASSEYGAPSTEAFF

abundance: many
j_gene: TRBJ2-3
v_gene: TRBV11-2
d_gene: -
CDR3nt: TGTGCCAGCAGCTCCCGGACACAGAGCACAGATACGCAGTATTTT
CDR3aa: CASSSRTQSTDTQYF